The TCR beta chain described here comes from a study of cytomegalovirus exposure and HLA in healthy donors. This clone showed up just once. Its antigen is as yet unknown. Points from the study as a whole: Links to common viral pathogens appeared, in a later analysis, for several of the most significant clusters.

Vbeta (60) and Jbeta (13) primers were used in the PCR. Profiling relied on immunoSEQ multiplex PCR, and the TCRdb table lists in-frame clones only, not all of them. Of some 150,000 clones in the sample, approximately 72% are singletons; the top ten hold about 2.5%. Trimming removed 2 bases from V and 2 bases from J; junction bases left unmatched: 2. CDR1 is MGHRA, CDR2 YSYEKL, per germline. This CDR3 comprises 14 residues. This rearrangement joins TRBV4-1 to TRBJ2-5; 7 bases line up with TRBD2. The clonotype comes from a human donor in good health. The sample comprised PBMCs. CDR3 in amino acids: CASSQQRGQETQYF. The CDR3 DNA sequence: TGCGCCAGCAGCCAACAGCGGGGTCAAGAGACCCAGTACTTC.